This TCR beta chain was observed in a study of T-cell reconstitution after alpha-beta-depleted transplantation in children (TCRdb year 2016). For the wider study: T-cell immune reconstitution after TCRalphabeta/CD19-depleted allogeneic hematopoietic cell transplantation in children was quantitatively tracked in the study by means of TCR repertoire profiling.

Library preparation employed PCR. These reads were obtained on an Illumina HiSeq 2500. Molecular barcoding was employed in the preparation of TCR libraries, with unique molecular identifiers being used to normalize TCRbeta repertoire quantification. TCRdb passed the public sequencing reads through fastp at Q25 and MiXCR, retaining productive beta sequences. Every distinct CDR3 protein forms one entry, paired with its most common genes and DNA. This sample gives about 400,000 distinct CDR3 sequences in total; roughly 20% of them show up just once. The ten biggest clones cover 3.5% to 4% of the sample. Notes on this clonotype: No antigen is known for it. Qualities for individual bases were not recorded, and no much larger clone is one base off.

This clonotype originated in a human donor who donated a stem cell graft to a child with acute myeloid leukemia. Sequencing was performed on PBMCs from the stem cell graft donor, taken from the stem cell graft.

The sequenced DNA: TGTGCCAGCAGTTCCAGGGGAAGCGGGAGGGACATTCAGTACTTC. Translated, it gives CASSSRGSGRDIQYF. The V and J genes are TRBV7-9 and TRBJ2-4, and 10 junctional nucleotides match TRBD2. The germline V and J ends show losses of 6 bases and 8 bases respectively, and no gene match explains 10 bases of the junction. The CDR3, from cysteine to phenylalanine, totals 15 residues. The sequence is cut down to CDR3 DNA, 45 bases in frame from base 1. The germline V gene (reference sequence) sets CDR1 to SEHNR and CDR2 to FQNEAQ.